This entry lists 8 T cell receptor beta chains sequenced from one sample in a study of T cell repertoires in cytomegalovirus infection. In TCRdb, the reads were re-called with MiXCR into one record per CDR3 protein. This table holds about half a million distinct CDR3 sequences, roughly a third found once. Their antigen targets remain unknown. Sample: cultured PBMCs, taken from culture after CMV antigen stimulation. These receptor sequences come from a human donor in good health (CMV status not recorded). Some clones in this sample may be carry-over from other donors' samples.

The genes are TRBV6-7 and TRBJ1-1; D call uncertain. TRBV6-7 is an ORF; its function is uncertain. Trimming cost V 6 bases and J 4 bases, with 24 bases left between them. The CDR3 covers 17 residues. The CDR3 DNA follows: TGTGCCAGCAGATTTACGAGAATCCCGGACGAGGGCACTGAAGCTTTCTTT. Amino acids: CASRFTRIPDEGTEAFF.

Ten or more counts support this clonotype. The chain links TRBV7-2 to TRBJ2-1; D call uncertain. Trimming shortened V by 4 bases and J by 6 bases, and 13 bases separated the two germline ends. Germline V gene sequence: CDR1 SGHTA, CDR2 FQGNSA. The CDR3 is 14 amino acids. CDR3 residues: CASSSASVINEQFF. For the CDR3, the DNA is TGTGCCAGCAGCTCTGCTTCTGTAATCAATGAGCAGTTCTTC.

This clonotype was recorded at least ten times. V usage is TRBV7-2 and J usage is TRBJ2-1, with 11 positions matching TRBD2. The CDR3 has 16 amino acids. With V trimmed by 5 bases and J by 3 bases, 6 bases remained unmatched. CDR1 and CDR2 (germline): SGHTA, FQGNSA. The CDR3 DNA sequence: TGTGCCAGCAGCCGGGTAGCGGGAGGGTACTACAATGAGCAGTTCTTC. This encodes CASSRVAGGYYNEQFF.

There are a few counts of this clonotype. The J gene is TRBJ2-1, the V gene TRBV6-1, with 10 positions matching TRBD2. Germline V gives CDR1 MNHNS, CDR2 SASEGT. The CDR3 sequence is 16 residues long. The V segment lost 6 bases and the J segment 3 bases; nucleotides outside the gene matches: 8. The CDR3 region has the DNA TGTGCCAGCAGGGGGGGTAGCGGGAGGCACTACAATGAGCAGTTCTTC. It encodes CASRGGSGRHYNEQFF.

The gene calls are TRBV5-4 and TRBJ2-3; D is ambiguous. The CDR3 consists of 14 residues. V lost 3 bases and J 5 bases, leaving 13 bases between the germline ends. Per the germline V gene, CDR1 is SGHNT and CDR2 is YYREEE (reference sequence). The CDR3 DNA is TGTGCCAGCAGCTGGTCCTTTCGAGGAGATACGCAGTATTTT. Translating gives CASSWSFRGDTQYF.

This clonotype appeared many times. The chain is built from TRBV28 and TRBJ1-4, with D tentatively TRBD1 (6 bases). CDR1 is MDHEN, CDR2 SYDVKM, per germline. This CDR3 is built from 16 residues. The V and J ends lost 2 bases and 0 bases respectively, with 10 bases between them. This CDR3 is CASSLQGIATNEKLFF. The DNA of the CDR3 is TGTGCCAGCAGTTTACAGGGGATCGCAACTAATGAAAAACTGTTTTTT. The variable domain in full, with the rest retrieved from reference TRBV28 and TRBJ1-4, is DVKVTQSSRYLVKRTGEKVFLECVQDMDHENMFWYRQDPGLGLRLIYFSYDVKMKEKGDIPEGYSVSREKKERFSLILESASTNQTSMYLCASSLQGIATNEKLFFGSGTQLSVL.

This chain connects TRBV6-2 or TRBV6-3 to TRBJ2-2; 9 bases fit TRBD1. Trimming at V came to 6 bases and at J to 1 base, leaving 6 bases not matched to a gene. Per the germline V gene, CDR1 is MNHEY and CDR2 is SVGEGT. The CDR3 consists of 16 residues. The CDR3: CASSKYRGQNTGELFF. The CDR3 region has the DNA TGTGCCAGCAGCAAATACAGGGGGCAGAACACCGGGGAGCTGTTTTTT.

This rearrangement joins TRBV7-8 to TRBJ2-1; 13 positions agree with TRBD2. This CDR3 region has 17 residues. V shed 0 bases and J 7 bases; nucleotides not matched to a gene: 6. In germline, CDR1 is SGHVS, CDR2 FQNEAQ. In nucleotides, the CDR3 is TGTGCCAGCAGCTTAGCGGGGGGGACTAGCGGGATGAATGAGCAGTTCTTC. This encodes CASSLAGGTSGMNEQFF.